A single sample gave rise to the 14 T cell receptor beta chains below, sequenced in a study of regulatory T cells in long-lasting Graves disease. The time point denotes: persistent/refractory GD, antithyroid drugs over 5 years with positive TRAb. Making the TCR library involved RNA that had been extracted from PBMCs. In building TCR beta libraries, iRepertoire HTBI primers were used together with Arm-PCR of CDR3 regions. TCRdb recomputed calls from the multiplex PCR reads with MiXCR, one row per CDR3 protein. There are 650,000 to 850,000 distinct CDR3 sequences in the sample; about 32% occur only once, and under 55% lies in the top ten. The specimen comprised peripheral blood mononuclear cells (PBMCs), sampled when the disease was refractory, from a patient treated with antithyroid drugs. These receptors were taken from a female donor with Graves disease.

This clonotype was recorded many times. The V gene is TRBV12-3 or TRBV12-4, the J gene TRBJ2-7; possibly TRBD2 for D (7 bases). Trimming pared 6 bases from V and 4 bases from J, leaving 16 bases between. The CDR3 totals 14 residues. CDR3 protein: CASSFGGAEYEQYF. CDR3 sequence (DNA): TGTGCCAGCAGCTTTGGGGGGGCGGAGTACGAGCAGTACTTC.

This chain uses TRBV20-1 with TRBJ1-3, with a tentative D call TRBD1 (6 bases). V dropped 6 bases and J dropped 3 bases, with 15 bases sitting between them. The germline CDR1 and CDR2 sequences are DFQATT and SNEGSKA (reference sequence). The CDR3 is 14 residues long. CDR3 nucleotides: TGCAGTGCGGGAGACAGGCTAAATGGAAACACCATATATTTT. Protein product: CSAGDRLNGNTIYF.

This clonotype turned up a few times. The CDR3 region is CASSDPRYGYTF. CDR3 bases: TGTGCCAGCAGTGACCCCCGGTATGGCTACACCTTC. J is TRBJ1-2 and V is TRBV6-2 or TRBV6-3; D gene unclear. Germline CDR1 is MNHEY and CDR2 is SVGEGT. This CDR3 comprises 12 residues. V was clipped by 5 bases and J by 5 bases, with 9 bases between them.

A few counts support this clonotype. The chain recombines TRBV24-1 with TRBJ1-6; TRBD1 might be the D (5 bases). The CDR3 sequence is 14 residues long. The germline V gene encodes CDR1 KGHDR and CDR2 SFDVKD. With 5 bases removed from V and 6 bases from J, the gap between germline ends came to 10 bases. The CDR3 nucleotides read TGTGCCACCAGTGTCGTAGGGGTTAATTCACCCCTCCACTTT. Amino acid sequence: CATSVVGVNSPLHF.

The table lists this clonotype with a few counts. The chain carries TRBV27 and TRBJ1-4; TRBD1 matches at 7 bases. The V gene end was trimmed by 2 bases and the J gene end by 0 bases; junction bases not matched to a gene: 9. The CDR3 spans 18 residues. CDR1 is MNHEY and CDR2 is SMNVEV in the germline V gene (reference sequence). CDR3 DNA sequence: TGTGCCAGCAGTTTAGACTCCCCTGGGACAGCAACTAATGAAAAACTGTTTTTT. This translates into CASSLDSPGTATNEKLFF.

This clonotype was picked up a small number of times. This sequence joins TRBV29-1 and TRBJ2-7; possible D gene TRBD2, 5 bases. Per the germline V gene, CDR1 is SQVTM and CDR2 is ANQGSEA. There are 13 residues in the CDR3. V lost 7 bases and J 4 bases, leaving 17 bases between the germline ends. The CDR3 sequence is CSAYPGPGYEQYF. The CDR3 nucleotides read TGCAGCGCTTATCCGGGCCCGGGATACGAGCAGTACTTC.

As regards this clonotype: Germline is not matched at one junction end, which may reflect a read error. The V and J genes are TRBV5-5 and TRBJ2-7; 7 nucleotides line up with TRBD2. The CDR3 totals 16 residues. The V gene's germline CDR1 is SGHKS and CDR2 YYEKEE (reference sequence). The CDR3 DNA reads as TGCGCCAGCAGCTTGGGCTCTTCTGCAGTTAAACGGGAGGAGGTCTTC. Its translation: CASSLGSSAVKREEVF.

The J gene is TRBJ1-6, the V gene TRBV28; 7 nucleotides line up with TRBD1. Germline V gene lookup returns CDR1 MDHEN and CDR2 SYDVKM. The CDR3 is 17 residues long. The J segment lost 7 bases and the V segment lost 6 bases, leaving 15 bases of the junction unmatched. The CDR3 here is CASSLTGEWGLNSPLHF. CDR3 in DNA: TGTGCCAGCAGCCTAACAGGGGAATGGGGGCTAAATTCACCCCTCCACTTT. Filled out from reference TRBV28 and TRBJ1-6, the complete variable domain reads DVKVTQSSRYLVKRTGEKVFLECVQDMDHENMFWYRQDPGLGLRLIYFSYDVKMKEKGDIPEGYSVSREKKERFSLILESASTNQTSMYLCASSLTGEWGLNSPLHFGNGTRLTVT.

A remark on this clonotype: It is likely a read error, because the conserved phenylalanine at the end of the CDR3 is missing. The V gene is TRBV27, the J gene TRBJ1-6; 7 bases are shared with TRBD1. CDR3 length: 13 residues. Germline CDR1 is MNHEY and CDR2 is SMNVEV (reference sequence). Unmatched junction bases numbered 5, after V lost 5 bases and J lost 10 bases. CDR3 loop: CASSGGTASPLHS. The DNA for the CDR3 is TGTGCCAGCAGTGGAGGGACAGCGTCACCCCTCCACTCT.

This clonotype was recorded at least ten times. The gene calls are TRBV2 and TRBJ2-5, with D possibly being TRBD1 (6 bases). This CDR3 region has 14 residues. Trimming cost V 5 bases and J 0 bases, with 10 bases left between them. Germline CDR1 is SNHLY and CDR2 is FYNNEI. The CDR3 DNA follows: TGTGCCAGCAGTCCCGGGACATACCAAGAGACCCAGTACTTC. As protein: CASSPGTYQETQYF.

This clonotype occurred a few times. The chain employs TRBV27 and TRBJ2-5, with D perhaps TRBD2 (6 bases). The V gene lost 6 bases and the J gene lost 2 bases, with 13 bases spanning the gap. The CDR3 runs 14 residues. Germline CDR1 is MNHEY and CDR2 is SMNVEV (reference sequence). The CDR3 reads CASRMGGGQETQYF. The CDR3 nucleotides read TGTGCCAGCAGGATGGGGGGTGGACAAGAGACCCAGTACTTC.

This chain uses TRBV11-3 with TRBJ2-5; a weak D match, TRBD1 (5 bases). The CDR3 is 13 amino acids. Trimming stripped 4 bases from V and 5 bases from J, with 11 bases between. The germline gives CDR1 SGHNT, CDR2 YENEEA. The CDR3 nucleotides are TGTGCCAGCAGCTCACAGGAATGGGAGACCCAGTACTTC. Translation: CASSSQEWETQYF.

At least ten counts were recorded for this clonotype. This sequence joins TRBV12-3 or TRBV12-4 and TRBJ2-7; TRBD1 matches 10 bases. The CDR3 is 18 amino acids. V lost 4 bases and J lost 3; bases outside the gene matches: 15. This CDR3 reads CASSSMGGQGTVCYEQYF. The CDR3 nucleotides read TGTGCCAGCAGTTCAATGGGGGGACAGGGGACGGTTTGCTACGAGCAGTACTTC.

This clonotype came up many times. The chain employs TRBV6-2 or TRBV6-3 and TRBJ1-2, with D possibly matching TRBD1 (5 bases). V lost 3 bases to trimming and J lost 5 bases, with 7 bases between them. This CDR3 region has 12 residues. CDR1 and CDR2 from the germline V gene are MNHEY and SVGEGT. DNA for the CDR3: TGTGCCAGCAGTTATCAGGGTTATGGCTACACCTTC. This encodes CASSYQGYGYTF.